Below, 9 T cell receptor beta chains from the same sample are listed, as sequenced in a study of T cell changes during pregnancy in multiple sclerosis. Clones were sequenced by immunoSEQ multiplex PCR, and TCRdb holds only the in-frame ones, with some missing. The data hold about 87,000 clones, with around 93% observed a single time. The specimen comprised peripheral blood, sampled in the third trimester of pregnancy. These receptors were taken from a female donor in good health, enrolled as a control in a pregnancy study.

The chain recombines TRBV28 with TRBJ2-7; tentative D call: TRBD1 (6 bases). The CDR3 extends over 15 amino acids. Between the trimmed V and J ends, which lost 2 bases and 0 bases, there was a span of 11 bases. Per the germline V gene, CDR1 is MDHEN and CDR2 is SYDVKM. The CDR3 nucleotides are TGTGCCAGCAGTTTAAGGGGGTCAACCTCCTACGAGCAGTACTTC. Amino acids: CASSLRGSTSYEQYF.

The gene calls are TRBV25-1 and TRBJ1-1, with D perhaps TRBD1 (6 bases). CDR3 length: 13 residues. Trimming shortened V by 6 bases and J by 9 bases, and 17 bases separated the two germline ends. Germline CDR1 reads MGHDK; CDR2 reads SYGVNS. CDR3 coding DNA: TGTGCCAGCAGCTCCGACAGGCTAGGTCAAGCTTTCTTT. Translated: CASSSDRLGQAFF.

This clone was seen a single time. V usage is TRBV27 and J usage is TRBJ2-5; perhaps TRBD2 as D (6 bases). Germline V gives CDR1 MNHEY, CDR2 SMNVEV (reference sequence). Trimming removed 5 bases from V and 3 bases from J, with 22 bases in between. The CDR3 is 17 residues long. The CDR3: CASSLLSVAGKEETQYF. The CDR3 DNA is TGTGCCAGCAGTCTTCTCAGTGTTGCGGGAAAGGAAGAGACCCAGTACTTC.

There are a few counts of this clone. The V and J genes are TRBV7-2 and TRBJ1-5; tentatively, D is TRBD1 (5 bases). V lost 1 base and J 9 bases, leaving 19 bases between the germline ends. Germline values: CDR1 SGHTA, CDR2 FQGNSA. The CDR3 contains 16 residues. The CDR3 region is CASSLERGVTVRPQHF. The CDR3 nucleotides are TGTGCCAGCAGCTTAGAGCGGGGGGTGACCGTACGGCCCCAGCATTTT.

The genes are TRBV5-1 and TRBJ2-3; D perhaps matches TRBD1 (7 bases). The CDR3 is made up of 14 amino acids. V shed 4 bases and J shed 4 bases, with 13 bases lying between them. Germline V lookup: CDR1 SGHRS, CDR2 YFSETQ. This CDR3 reads CASSAGQPADTQYF. The CDR3 DNA reads TGCGCCAGCAGCGCGGGACAGCCGGCAGATACGCAGTATTTT.

This sequence joins TRBV5-6 and TRBJ2-3; possible D gene TRBD1, 5 bases. The germline V gene encodes CDR1 SGHDT and CDR2 YYEEEE. The CDR3 is made up of 15 amino acids. V was cut by 0 bases and J by 1 base, with 9 bases left in between. Here the CDR3 reads CASSLEGLGTDTQYF. The CDR3 DNA follows: TGTGCCAGCAGCTTGGAGGGGTTAGGCACAGATACGCAGTATTTT.

The chain employs TRBV28 and TRBJ2-1; D unclear. CDR3 length equals 12 residues. Trimming removed 2 bases from V and 8 bases from J, with 7 bases in between. In germline, CDR1 is MDHEN, CDR2 SYDVKM. CDR3 DNA sequence: TGTGCCAGCAGTTTAACGGCGGATGAGCAGTTCTTC. Protein: CASSLTADEQFF.

The chain combines TRBV19 with TRBJ2-7; TRBD2 aligns across 8 bases. V lost 4 bases, J lost 2 bases, and 7 bases stayed unmatched. CDR3 length: 15 residues. CDR1 LNHDA and CDR2 SQIVND come from the germline V gene (reference sequence). In nucleotides, the CDR3 is TGTGCCAGTAGTAGTACCGGGACTAGTCCCTACGAGCAGTACTTC. Amino acids: CASSSTGTSPYEQYF.

The chain employs TRBV9 and TRBJ1-5; 9 bases map to TRBD1. J was trimmed by 4 bases and V by 3 bases; bases with no gene match: 2. There are 14 residues in the CDR3. Germline V gene data show CDR1 as SGDLS and CDR2 as YYNGEE. Here the CDR3 reads CASSEGQGNQPQHF. As DNA, the CDR3 is TGTGCCAGCAGCGAGGGACAGGGTAATCAGCCCCAGCATTTT.